A selection of T cell receptor beta chains follows, all from one sample in a study of early T cells in non-severe SARS-CoV-2 infection. TCRdb itself ran the 5' RACE reads through MiXCR, one entry per CDR3 protein. Here the sample spans about 22,000 distinct CDR3 sequences, roughly 3.5% being singletons. The sample comprised whole blood. All receptors come from an adult who was a healthcare worker with PCR-confirmed SARS-CoV-2 infection or an uninfected control (not recorded which). Both conserved end residues are part of each CDR3. Each record gives: CDR3 length, V gene, clone size, CDR3 protein. Rows give clone size only sometimes, using once, few, many, or a class for an expanded clone.

cdr3_length: 14; v_call: TRBV4-3; clone_size: medium-sized; cdr3_aa: CASSQDSANTEAFF
cdr3_length: 14; v_call: TRBV6-6; clone_size: many; cdr3_aa: CASTLSTGSTEAFF
cdr3_length: 16; v_call: TRBV7-9; clone_size: NA; cdr3_aa: CASSLQDGRNPLKLFF
cdr3_length: 12; v_call: TRBV15; clone_size: few; cdr3_aa: CATLTGAGELFF
cdr3_length: 14; v_call: TRBV5-1; clone_size: NA; cdr3_aa: CASSLGGRTYEQYF
cdr3_length: 16; v_call: TRBV9; clone_size: many; cdr3_aa: CASSGSGRSSYNEQFF
cdr3_length: 15; v_call: TRBV3-1; clone_size: NA; cdr3_aa: CASSQDRDRVETQYF
cdr3_length: 12; v_call: TRBV11-2; clone_size: many; cdr3_aa: CASSLGAGEQYF
cdr3_length: 12; v_call: TRBV5-6; clone_size: many; cdr3_aa: CASSLRVSGYTF
cdr3_length: 10; v_call: TRBV13; clone_size: many; cdr3_aa: CASSPGEQYF
cdr3_length: 13; v_call: TRBV30; clone_size: many; cdr3_aa: CAWSGGGYNEQFF
cdr3_length: 12; v_call: TRBV28; clone_size: many; cdr3_aa: CASSRQVLGYTF
cdr3_length: 14; v_call: TRBV28; clone_size: medium-sized; cdr3_aa: CAGGGGSSNQPQHF
cdr3_length: 14; v_call: TRBV6-5; clone_size: few; cdr3_aa: CASSRMGGSYEQYF
cdr3_length: 15; v_call: TRBV4-1; clone_size: many; cdr3_aa: CASSHRGLAGYEQYF
cdr3_length: 12; v_call: TRBV2; clone_size: few; cdr3_aa: CARGQMNTEAFF
cdr3_length: 13; v_call: TRBV28; clone_size: NA; cdr3_aa: CASSWTGSQPQHF
cdr3_length: 16; v_call: TRBV9; clone_size: many; cdr3_aa: CASSVAVRSSINVLTF
cdr3_length: 17; v_call: TRBV4-3; clone_size: many; cdr3_aa: CASSQDLGGRVTGELFF
cdr3_length: 15; v_call: TRBV20-1; clone_size: many; cdr3_aa: CSARTMGLSGGEQYF
cdr3_length: 16; v_call: TRBV6-2/TRBV6-3; clone_size: many; cdr3_aa: CASTSFTSSSTDTQYF
cdr3_length: 18; v_call: TRBV25-1; clone_size: few; cdr3_aa: CASSEFGAPGGDTGELFF
cdr3_length: 13; v_call: TRBV6-2/TRBV6-3; clone_size: many; cdr3_aa: CASGLRPLSPLHF
cdr3_length: 16; v_call: TRBV10-3; clone_size: NA; cdr3_aa: CAISGGTGGKGQPQHF
cdr3_length: 13; v_call: TRBV6-2/TRBV6-3; clone_size: medium-sized; cdr3_aa: CASSLQPNTEAFF
cdr3_length: 15; v_call: TRBV7-2; clone_size: many; cdr3_aa: CASSSGRARSSPLHF
cdr3_length: 11; v_call: TRBV7-2; clone_size: many; cdr3_aa: CASSPPFPYTF
cdr3_length: 17; v_call: TRBV24-1; clone_size: many; cdr3_aa: CATSDPRTGDGRETQYF
cdr3_length: 15; v_call: TRBV28; clone_size: many; cdr3_aa: CASSFPFGSTGELFF
cdr3_length: 12; v_call: TRBV11-2; clone_size: few; cdr3_aa: CASSLVGSEQYF
cdr3_length: 11; v_call: TRBV20-1; clone_size: many; cdr3_aa: CSASGDSPLHF
cdr3_length: 12; v_call: TRBV28; clone_size: many; cdr3_aa: CASTLNTGELFF
cdr3_length: 17; v_call: TRBV5-1; clone_size: many; cdr3_aa: CASSPEGTGGSPTEAFF
cdr3_length: 16; v_call: TRBV7-2; clone_size: many; cdr3_aa: CASSGGAESVTGELFF
cdr3_length: 17; v_call: TRBV18; clone_size: many; cdr3_aa: CASSQTGTGSGNQPQHF
cdr3_length: 18; v_call: TRBV24-1; clone_size: many; cdr3_aa: CATSDRSRQGGNTGELFF
cdr3_length: 16; v_call: TRBV25-1; clone_size: NA; cdr3_aa: CASSDLAGADYNEQFF
cdr3_length: 18; v_call: TRBV3-1; clone_size: many; cdr3_aa: CASSQAPGRSSGANVLTF
cdr3_length: 15; v_call: TRBV28; clone_size: many; cdr3_aa: CASRLPGQGKETQYF
cdr3_length: 14; v_call: TRBV7-2; clone_size: many; cdr3_aa: CASSSDGGGEKLFF
cdr3_length: 13; v_call: TRBV29-1; clone_size: few; cdr3_aa: CSVGGGMNTEAFF